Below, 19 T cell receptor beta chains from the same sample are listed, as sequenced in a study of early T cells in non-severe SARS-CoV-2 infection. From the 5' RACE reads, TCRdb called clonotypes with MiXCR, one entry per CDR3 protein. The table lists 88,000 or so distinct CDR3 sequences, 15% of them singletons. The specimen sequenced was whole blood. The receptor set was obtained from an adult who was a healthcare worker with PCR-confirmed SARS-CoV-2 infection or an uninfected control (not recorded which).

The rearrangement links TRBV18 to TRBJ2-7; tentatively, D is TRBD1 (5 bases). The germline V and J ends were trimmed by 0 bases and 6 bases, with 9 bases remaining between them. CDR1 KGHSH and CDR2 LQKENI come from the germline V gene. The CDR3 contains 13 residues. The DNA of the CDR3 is TGTGCCAGCTCACCACCGAGTACAGGCGAGCAGTACTTC. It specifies CASSPPSTGEQYF.

CDR3 sequence reads: CSASRRTGKGETQYF. The CDR3 region has the DNA TGCAGTGCTAGTAGAAGAACAGGGAAGGGCGAGACCCAGTACTTC. The J gene is TRBJ2-5, the V gene TRBV20-1; a possible D gene is TRBD1 (6 bases). The V gene's germline CDR1 is DFQATT and CDR2 SNEGSKA (reference sequence). The CDR3 spans 15 residues. The V and J ends lost 3 bases and 5 bases respectively, with 19 bases between them.

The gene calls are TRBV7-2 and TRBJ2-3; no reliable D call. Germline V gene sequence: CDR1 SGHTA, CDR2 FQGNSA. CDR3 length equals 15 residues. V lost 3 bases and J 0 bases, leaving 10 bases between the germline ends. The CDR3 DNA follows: TGTGCCAGCAGCTTCACTCCCCTCAGCACAGATACGCAGTATTTT. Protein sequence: CASSFTPLSTDTQYF.

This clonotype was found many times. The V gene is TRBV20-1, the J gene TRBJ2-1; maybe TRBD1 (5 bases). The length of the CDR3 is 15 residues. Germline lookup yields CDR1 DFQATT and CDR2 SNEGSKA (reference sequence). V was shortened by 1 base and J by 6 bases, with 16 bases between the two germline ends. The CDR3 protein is CSARGLWEGVNEQFF. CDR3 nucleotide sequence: TGCAGTGCTAGAGGGTTGTGGGAAGGGGTCAATGAGCAGTTCTTC.

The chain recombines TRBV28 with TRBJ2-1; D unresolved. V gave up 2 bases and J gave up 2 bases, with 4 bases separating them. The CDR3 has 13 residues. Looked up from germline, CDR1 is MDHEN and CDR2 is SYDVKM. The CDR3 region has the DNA TGTGCCAGCAGTTTACTAGCCTACAATGAGCAGTTCTTC. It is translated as CASSLLAYNEQFF.

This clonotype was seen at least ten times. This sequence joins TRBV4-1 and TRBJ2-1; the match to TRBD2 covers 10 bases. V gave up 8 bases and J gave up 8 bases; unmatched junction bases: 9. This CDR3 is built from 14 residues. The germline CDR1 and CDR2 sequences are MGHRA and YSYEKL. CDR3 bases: TGCGCCAGCCGGGGCATAGCGGGAGGTTATGAGCAGTTCTTC. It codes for CASRGIAGGYEQFF.

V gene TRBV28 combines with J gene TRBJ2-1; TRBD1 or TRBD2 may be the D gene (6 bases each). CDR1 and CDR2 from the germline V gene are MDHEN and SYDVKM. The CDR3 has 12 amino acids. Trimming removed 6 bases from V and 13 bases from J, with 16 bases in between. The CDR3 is CASRPQGGRQFF. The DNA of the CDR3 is TGTGCCAGCAGACCACAGGGAGGAAGACAGTTCTTC.

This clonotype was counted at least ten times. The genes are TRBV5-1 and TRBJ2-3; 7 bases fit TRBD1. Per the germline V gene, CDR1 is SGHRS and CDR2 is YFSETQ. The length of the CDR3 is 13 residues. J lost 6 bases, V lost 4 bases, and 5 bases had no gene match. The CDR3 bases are TGCGCCAGCAGCAGGTTACAGGGGGATACGCAGTATTTT. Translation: CASSRLQGDTQYF.

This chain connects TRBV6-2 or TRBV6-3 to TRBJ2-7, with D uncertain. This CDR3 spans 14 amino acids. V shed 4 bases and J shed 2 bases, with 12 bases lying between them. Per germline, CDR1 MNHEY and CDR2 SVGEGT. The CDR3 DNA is TGTGCCAGCAGTTTACCCCCCCAAACCTACGAGCAGTACTTC. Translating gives CASSLPPQTYEQYF.

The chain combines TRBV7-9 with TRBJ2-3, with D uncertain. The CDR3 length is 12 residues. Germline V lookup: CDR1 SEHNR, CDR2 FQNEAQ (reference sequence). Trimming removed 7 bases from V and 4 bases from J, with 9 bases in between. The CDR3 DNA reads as TGTGCCAGCAACCCCCTCGCAGATACGCAGTATTTT. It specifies CASNPLADTQYF.

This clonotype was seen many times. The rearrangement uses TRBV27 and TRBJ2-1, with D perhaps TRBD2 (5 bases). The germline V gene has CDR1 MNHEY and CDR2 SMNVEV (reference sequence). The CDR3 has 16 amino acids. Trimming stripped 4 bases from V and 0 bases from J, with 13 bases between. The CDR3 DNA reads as TGTGCCAGCAGTTCCACGGACTGGAGCTCCTACAATGAGCAGTTCTTC. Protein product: CASSSTDWSSYNEQFF.

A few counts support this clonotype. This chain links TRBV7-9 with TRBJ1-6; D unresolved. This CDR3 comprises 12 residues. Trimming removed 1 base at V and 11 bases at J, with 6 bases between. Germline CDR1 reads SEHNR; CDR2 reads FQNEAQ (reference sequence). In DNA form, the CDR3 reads TGTGCCAGCAGCTTAGGTCGCCCACCCCTCCACTTT. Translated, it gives CASSLGRPPLHF.

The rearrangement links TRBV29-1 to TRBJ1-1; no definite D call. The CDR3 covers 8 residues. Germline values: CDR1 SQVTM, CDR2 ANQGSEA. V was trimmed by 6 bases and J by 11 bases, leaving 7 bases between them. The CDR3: CSVGDAFF. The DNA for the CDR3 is TGCAGCGTGGGAGATGCTTTCTTT.

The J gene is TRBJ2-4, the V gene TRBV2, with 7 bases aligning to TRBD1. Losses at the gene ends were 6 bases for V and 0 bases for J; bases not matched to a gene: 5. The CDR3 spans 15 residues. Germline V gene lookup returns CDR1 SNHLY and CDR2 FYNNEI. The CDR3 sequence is CASRVQGLAKNIQYF. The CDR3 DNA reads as TGTGCCAGCAGAGTACAGGGGTTAGCCAAAAACATTCAGTACTTC.

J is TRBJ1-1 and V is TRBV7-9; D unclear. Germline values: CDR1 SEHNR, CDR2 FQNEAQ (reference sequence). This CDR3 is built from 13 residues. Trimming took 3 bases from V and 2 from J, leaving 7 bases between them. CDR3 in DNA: TGTGCCAGCAGCTTGTCAGAAAACACTGAAGCTTTCTTT. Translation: CASSLSENTEAFF.

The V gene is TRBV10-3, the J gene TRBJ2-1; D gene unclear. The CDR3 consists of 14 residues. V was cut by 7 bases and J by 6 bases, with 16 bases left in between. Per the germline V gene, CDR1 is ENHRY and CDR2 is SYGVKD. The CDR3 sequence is CAINPSADPNEQFF. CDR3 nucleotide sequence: TGTGCCATCAATCCGTCGGCAGACCCCAATGAGCAGTTCTTC.

The chain's CDR3 is CASSYGRETQYF. The CDR3 nucleotides read TGTGCCAGCAGCTACGGGCGAGAGACCCAGTACTTC. The chain links TRBV11-2 to TRBJ2-5, with unresolved D. Germline CDR1 is SGHAT and CDR2 is FQNNGV. V shed 4 bases and J shed 4 bases, with 7 bases lying between them. CDR3 length: 12 residues.

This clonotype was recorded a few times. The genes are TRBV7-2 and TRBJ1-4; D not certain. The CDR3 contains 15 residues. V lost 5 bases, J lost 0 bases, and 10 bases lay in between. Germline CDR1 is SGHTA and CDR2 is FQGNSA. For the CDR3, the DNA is TGTGCCAGCAGCCTGGGGAGTGCAACTAATGAAAAACTGTTTTTT. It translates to CASSLGSATNEKLFF.

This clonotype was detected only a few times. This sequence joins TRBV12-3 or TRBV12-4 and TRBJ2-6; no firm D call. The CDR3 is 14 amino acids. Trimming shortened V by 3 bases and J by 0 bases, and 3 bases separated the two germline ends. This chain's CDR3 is CASSFSSGANVLTF. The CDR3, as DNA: TGTGCCAGCAGTTTCAGCTCTGGGGCCAACGTCCTGACTTTC.